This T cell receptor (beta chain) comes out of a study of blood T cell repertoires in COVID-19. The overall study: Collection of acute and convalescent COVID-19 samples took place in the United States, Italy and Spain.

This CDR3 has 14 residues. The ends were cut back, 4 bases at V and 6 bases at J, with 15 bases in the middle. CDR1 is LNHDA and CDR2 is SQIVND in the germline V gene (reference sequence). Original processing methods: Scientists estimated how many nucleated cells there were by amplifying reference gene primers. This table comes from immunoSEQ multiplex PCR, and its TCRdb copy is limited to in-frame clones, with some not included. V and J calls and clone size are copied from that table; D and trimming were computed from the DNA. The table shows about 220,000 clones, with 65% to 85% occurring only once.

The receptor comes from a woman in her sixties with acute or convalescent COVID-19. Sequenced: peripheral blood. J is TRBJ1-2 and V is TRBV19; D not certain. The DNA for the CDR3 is TGTGCCAGTAGTACGAAGGCACTAGGGAATGGCTACACCTTC. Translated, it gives CASSTKALGNGYTF.